The T cell receptor (beta chain) under discussion was sequenced for a study of HIV-infected patients and healthy controls. The repertoire came from unfractionated whole blood and reflected all unsorted peripheral T cells. The RNA source was a roughly 2.5 ml peripheral blood draw. The CDR3 spans 14 residues. The V end lost 3 bases, the J end lost 1 base, and 8 bases lay between the germline ends. Around 450 ng RNA was reverse transcribed with alpha and beta constant-region primers. Using multiplexing indices, alpha and beta chain libraries were generated apart by chain-specific third strand synthesis. TCRdb ran MiXCR on the 5' RACE reads and lists one entry per CDR3 protein. The sample records 18,000 or so distinct CDR3 sequences, 9.5% to 13% being singletons.

The chain is built from TRBV12-3 or TRBV12-4 and TRBJ2-3, with no clear D. The receptor was derived from an adult in good health. What was sequenced was blood. The CDR3 nucleotides read TGTGCCAGCAGTTTGCGCCGCGGCACAGATACGCAGTATTTT. Its protein product is CASSLRRGTDTQYF.